Here is one TCR beta chain with its context. Its antigen is currently not known. Base qualities were left out, and no much larger clone turns up one base away. The trial excluded patients who had a history of autoimmune disease or were on systemic immunosuppression. Peripheral blood for TCR sequencing was collected from all dose cohorts at baseline, on cycle 4 day 1, and on cycle 7 day 1. Samples came from an open-label, multicenter, first-in-human phase I dose-escalation trial of ivuxolimab. Adults with locally advanced or metastatic head and neck squamous cell, hepatocellular, melanoma or renal cell carcinoma were enrolled in the trial. Before TCR sequencing, CD4+ and CD8+ T cells were separately sorted from peripheral blood. The CDR3 sequence holds 18 residues, the cysteine and phenylalanine included. Kept here is only the CDR3 DNA, which spans 54 bases and is read in frame from base 1. The record originates from a study of OX40 agonist ivuxolimab in advanced cancers. For the study in its entirety: Ivuxolimab, which targeted the costimulatory receptor OX40 (CD134), was an agonistic, fully human IgG2 monoclonal antibody. Intravenous ivuxolimab was administered to patients every 2 weeks at six dose levels: 0.01, 0.1, 0.3, 1.5, 3 and 10 mg/kg. Of the 50 to 55 dose-escalation patients, hepatocellular carcinoma was present in some 19, melanoma in roughly 15, renal cell carcinoma in 9 and head and neck cancer in 9. A male proportion of around 81% and a mean age of about 60 years, ranging from roughly 20 to 80, were recorded for the dose-escalation cohort. Patients were allowed to have had prior anti-PD-1, anti-PD-L1 or anti-CTLA-4 therapy, and more than 30% of the dose-escalation patients had previously received checkpoint inhibitors. Partial responses occurred in three dose-escalation patients, of whom one had hepatocellular carcinoma and two had cutaneous melanoma. The purpose of peripheral TCRbeta sequencing was to test whether ivuxolimab changed TCR sequence diversity and led to clonal T-cell expansion. The paper covers the monotherapy dose-escalation part of the phase I ivuxolimab trial, which included N = 52 patients. What the research found in general, with its limitations: In the 0.1-3.0 mg/kg groups, partial responders were among the patients with the lowest normalized peripheral clonal expansion, particularly in CD8+ T cells. Low levels of normalized T-cell clonal expansion were also seen in some patients who did not respond. Which antigens the clonally expanded peripheral T cells were specific for was not determined. After ivuxolimab, more expanded clones were found on average in CD8+ T cells than in CD4+ T cells. Clonal expansion of both CD4+ and CD8+ blood T cells was observed from baseline to week 6 at doses 0.1 to 3.0 mg/kg.

For sequencing of the TCRbeta CDR3 region, genomic DNA was extracted from the sorted cells. The immunoSEQ Assay was used to sequence the TCRbeta CDR3 regions. TCRdb took this table from immuneACCESS and kept in-frame rearrangements with V and J called. Such tables lack part of the clones; where checked against another copy, unresolved V genes explain under half of the gap, and the rest is unexplained. This sample gives tens of thousands of clones in total; 91% of them show up just once. The ten most abundant clones make up roughly 15% of the sample. Here the sequenced sample was CD4+ or CD8+ T cells sorted from blood, taken in a trial of the OX40 agonist ivuxolimab. The TCR was taken from an adult with an advanced solid tumor such as melanoma, head and neck, liver or kidney cancer. The V and J genes are TRBV21-1 and TRBJ2-2; the table assigns TRBD1, which was not confirmed against the DNA. TRBV21-1 represents a pseudogene. CDR3 region: CASSKARGTGEFGGELFF. Read as DNA, the sequence is TGTGCCAGCAGCAAAGCCAGGGGGACAGGGGAATTCGGCGGGGAGCTGTTTTTT.